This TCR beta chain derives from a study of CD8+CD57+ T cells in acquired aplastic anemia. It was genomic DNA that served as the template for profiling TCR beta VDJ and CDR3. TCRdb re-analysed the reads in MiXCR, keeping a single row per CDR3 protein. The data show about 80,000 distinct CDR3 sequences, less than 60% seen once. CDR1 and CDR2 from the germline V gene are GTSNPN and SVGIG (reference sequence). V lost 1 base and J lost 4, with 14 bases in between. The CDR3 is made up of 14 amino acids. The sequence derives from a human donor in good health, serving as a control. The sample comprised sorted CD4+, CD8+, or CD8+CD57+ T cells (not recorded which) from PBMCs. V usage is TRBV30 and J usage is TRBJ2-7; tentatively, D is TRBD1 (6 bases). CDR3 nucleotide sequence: TGTGCCTGGAGTGATACAGGGAAGCGATACGAGCAGTACTTC. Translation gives CAWSDTGKRYEQYF.